The source of this TCR beta chain is a study of blood T cell repertoires in COVID-19. About the research overall: Nucleic acid was either cDNA or gDNA, and it came from T cells, B-cell-depleted T cells, or PBMCs.

Original processing notes: Reference gene primer amplification gave nucleated cell count estimates. Sequencing used immunoSEQ multiplex PCR; TCRdb keeps in-frame clones, though not all of them. D and trimming come from the DNA, and the V and J calls and clone size come from that table. The sample has tens of thousands of clones; 77% are singletons. The CDR3 has 15 residues. Germline V lookup: CDR1 SGHKS, CDR2 YYEKEE (reference sequence). The V segment lost 5 bases and the J segment 4 bases; nucleotides outside the gene matches: 6. The chain has TRBV5-5 and TRBJ1-4; 9 positions match TRBD1. The sequence was collected from a human donor in a cohort sampled during active COVID-19. Sequencing was carried out using peripheral blood. The DNA of the CDR3 is TGTGCCAGCAGTTGGAGACAGGGGGTTAATGAAAAACTGTTTTTT. Translation gives CASSWRQGVNEKLFF.